A selection of T cell receptor beta chains follows, all from one sample in a study of T cell responses to AZD1222 COVID-19 vaccine. The assay was immunoSEQ multiplex PCR, and TCRdb's table has in-frame clones only and misses some. Of 200,000 to 250,000 clones in the sample, more than 85% were seen once. The source material was peripheral blood, sampled on day 0 of MenACWY control vaccination. These receptors were taken from an adult in good health. Each CDR3 is given with its conserved first and last residue. A D gene is named only where the DNA matches it firmly. Some rows mark clone size as missing; the rest say once, few, many or name a class of expanded clone.

j_gene: TRBJ1-4; abundance: .; d_gene: TRBD1; v_gene: TRBV5-6; CDR3nt: TGTGCCAGCAGCCCGGGACAGGGGCGTGAAAAACTGTTTTTT; CDR3aa: CASSPGQGREKLFF
j_gene: TRBJ1-5; abundance: once; d_gene: .; v_gene: TRBV12-3/TRBV12-4; CDR3nt: TGTGCCAGCAGCCAGGGAGGGGAGCAGCCCCAGCATTTT; CDR3aa: CASSQGGEQPQHF
j_gene: TRBJ1-5; abundance: .; d_gene: .; v_gene: TRBV3-1/TRBV3-2; CDR3nt: TGTGCCAGCAGCCAAGGTTTGGGGATTAGAGAGCCCCAGCATTTT; CDR3aa: CASSQGLGIREPQHF
j_gene: TRBJ1-5; abundance: .; d_gene: .; v_gene: TRBV19; CDR3nt: TGTGCCAGTAGTATAAATCCCCAGGGCGCTCAGCCCCAGCATTTT; CDR3aa: CASSINPQGAQPQHF
j_gene: TRBJ2-1; abundance: .; d_gene: TRBD1; v_gene: TRBV12-3/TRBV12-4; CDR3nt: TGTGCCAGCAGTACCACAGGGGTTGAGCAGTTCTTC; CDR3aa: CASSTTGVEQFF
j_gene: TRBJ1-3; abundance: .; d_gene: .; v_gene: TRBV3-1/TRBV3-2; CDR3nt: TGTGCCAGCAGCCAAGGCTGGACGGCCGCTGGAAACACCATATATTTT; CDR3aa: CASSQGWTAAGNTIYF
j_gene: TRBJ2-1; abundance: .; d_gene: .; v_gene: TRBV30; CDR3nt: TGTGCCTGGGGGGGGACATCCGAATCCTACAATGAGCAGTTCTTC; CDR3aa: CAWGGTSESYNEQFF
j_gene: TRBJ2-1; abundance: .; d_gene: .; v_gene: TRBV5-1; CDR3nt: TGCGCCAGCAGCTTGGGGGGTGGGTCCTACAATGAGCAGTTCTTC; CDR3aa: CASSLGGGSYNEQFF
j_gene: TRBJ2-5; abundance: .; d_gene: .; v_gene: TRBV6-2/TRBV6-3; CDR3nt: TGTGCCAGCAGTTACTTCGGGTGGGGGGGCAGAGAGACCCAGTACTTC; CDR3aa: CASSYFGWGGRETQYF
j_gene: TRBJ2-2; abundance: .; d_gene: .; v_gene: TRBV4-1; CDR3nt: TGCGCCAGCAGCTCGATCCGGGACAGCGGGATCACCGGGGAGCTGTTTTTT; CDR3aa: CASSSIRDSGITGELFF
j_gene: TRBJ1-2; abundance: .; d_gene: .; v_gene: TRBV7-2; CDR3nt: TGTGCCAGCAGCCCCCAGGCAGGCTACACCTTC; CDR3aa: CASSPQAGYTF
j_gene: TRBJ1-2; abundance: .; d_gene: .; v_gene: TRBV5-5; CDR3nt: TGTGCCAGCAGCTTGATGGGTCGCCCGATTAACTATGGCTACACCTTC; CDR3aa: CASSLMGRPINYGYTF
j_gene: TRBJ1-3; abundance: .; d_gene: .; v_gene: TRBV6-2/TRBV6-3; CDR3nt: TGTGCCAGCAGTTACTCGATAGGTGGATCTGGAAACACCATATATTTT; CDR3aa: CASSYSIGGSGNTIYF
j_gene: TRBJ1-2; abundance: .; d_gene: .; v_gene: TRBV18; CDR3nt: TGTGCCAGCTCACCAGACGGGAACTATGGCTACACCTTC; CDR3aa: CASSPDGNYGYTF
j_gene: TRBJ1-3; abundance: .; d_gene: TRBD1; v_gene: TRBV9; CDR3nt: TGTGCCAGCAGCGTAGATTTGGGGGACAGCCCCGGAAACACCATATATTTT; CDR3aa: CASSVDLGDSPGNTIYF
j_gene: TRBJ1-4; abundance: .; d_gene: TRBD1; v_gene: TRBV5-1; CDR3nt: TGCGCCAGCAGCTTGGGGGACAGGGGAGAAAAACTGTTTTTT; CDR3aa: CASSLGDRGEKLFF
j_gene: TRBJ1-5; abundance: .; d_gene: .; v_gene: TRBV6-4; CDR3nt: TGTGCCAGCAGTGACAACGGGCCAGGCCCCACATTTTATAGCAATCAGCCCCAGCATTTT; CDR3aa: CASSDNGPGPTFYSNQPQHF
j_gene: TRBJ1-2; abundance: .; d_gene: TRBD1; v_gene: TRBV5-6; CDR3nt: TGTGCCAGCAGCTTGTCTCCGACAGGGAAGAGCTACACCTTC; CDR3aa: CASSLSPTGKSYTF
j_gene: TRBJ2-2; abundance: .; d_gene: TRBD1; v_gene: TRBV15; CDR3nt: TGTGCCACCAGCGCCGGGACAGGACACACCGGGGAGCTGTTTTTT; CDR3aa: CATSAGTGHTGELFF
j_gene: TRBJ2-5; abundance: .; d_gene: .; v_gene: TRBV11-2; CDR3nt: TGTGCCAGCAGCTTGGAAGGTCGAGCGGAGACCCAGTACTTC; CDR3aa: CASSLEGRAETQYF
j_gene: TRBJ1-5; abundance: .; d_gene: TRBD1; v_gene: TRBV7-2; CDR3nt: TGTGCTAGCAGGACAGGGATTAGCAATCAGCCCCAGCATTTT; CDR3aa: CASRTGISNQPQHF
j_gene: TRBJ2-7; abundance: .; d_gene: TRBD1; v_gene: TRBV2; CDR3nt: TGTGCCAGCAGTACTTTGGGACAGACCTACGAGCAGTACTTC; CDR3aa: CASSTLGQTYEQYF
j_gene: TRBJ1-2; abundance: .; d_gene: TRBD1; v_gene: TRBV19; CDR3nt: TGTGCCAGTCTCGGCAGGGGGCAGGACTATGGCTACACCTTC; CDR3aa: CASLGRGQDYGYTF
j_gene: TRBJ1-2; abundance: .; d_gene: .; v_gene: TRBV5-4; CDR3nt: TGTGCCAGCAGCTTGGTTGCAGGGTTAGACTATGGCTACACCTTC; CDR3aa: CASSLVAGLDYGYTF
j_gene: TRBJ1-4; abundance: .; d_gene: TRBD1; v_gene: TRBV4-3; CDR3nt: TGCGCCAGCAGCCAAGGACAACAGGGGGCGTTTGAAAAACTGTTTTTT; CDR3aa: CASSQGQQGAFEKLFF
j_gene: TRBJ2-2; abundance: .; d_gene: TRBD2; v_gene: TRBV6-5; CDR3nt: TGTGCCAGCAGTTACAGCGGGGGGGCGAACACCGGGGAGCTGTTTTTT; CDR3aa: CASSYSGGANTGELFF
j_gene: TRBJ1-4; abundance: .; d_gene: .; v_gene: TRBV6-1; CDR3nt: TGTGCCAGCAGTGGGGCAGCCGAACGGAGGGATAGGGAAAAACTGTTTTTT; CDR3aa: CASSGAAERRDREKLFF
j_gene: TRBJ1-3; abundance: .; d_gene: .; v_gene: TRBV5-4; CDR3nt: TGTGCCAGCAGCAAGGAGTTACAATCTGGAAACACCATATATTTT; CDR3aa: CASSKELQSGNTIYF
j_gene: TRBJ2-7; abundance: .; d_gene: .; v_gene: TRBV7-2; CDR3nt: TGTGCCAGCAGCTTAGCTCCAGGGGCGTACGAGCAGTACTTC; CDR3aa: CASSLAPGAYEQYF
j_gene: TRBJ1-1; abundance: .; d_gene: .; v_gene: TRBV9; CDR3nt: TGTGCCAGCAGCCCCCAGGGGAGGACTGAAGCTTTCTTT; CDR3aa: CASSPQGRTEAFF
j_gene: TRBJ2-7; abundance: .; d_gene: TRBD1; v_gene: TRBV6-5; CDR3nt: TGTGCCAGCAGCCCCGGGACAGGGTTCTCCTACGAGCAGTACTTC; CDR3aa: CASSPGTGFSYEQYF
j_gene: TRBJ2-5; abundance: .; d_gene: .; v_gene: TRBV3-1/TRBV3-2; CDR3nt: TGTGCCAGCAGCCCCCTGAGGGACCGGGAGACCCAGTACTTC; CDR3aa: CASSPLRDRETQYF
j_gene: TRBJ1-3; abundance: once; d_gene: .; v_gene: TRBV30; CDR3nt: TGTGCCTGGAGTTTTACAGGGAGCTCTGGAAACACCATATATTTT; CDR3aa: CAWSFTGSSGNTIYF
j_gene: TRBJ1-2; abundance: .; d_gene: .; v_gene: TRBV19; CDR3nt: TGTGCCAGTAGTCTTCGGGCAGGTCCTTATGGCTACACCTTC; CDR3aa: CASSLRAGPYGYTF
j_gene: TRBJ1-2; abundance: .; d_gene: .; v_gene: TRBV19; CDR3nt: TGTGCTTCGGACGGGCCTAAGGGCTACACCTTC; CDR3aa: CASDGPKGYTF
j_gene: TRBJ2-5; abundance: .; d_gene: .; v_gene: TRBV11-1; CDR3nt: TGTGCCAGCAGCTTAGAGCGGGAGACCCAGTACTTC; CDR3aa: CASSLERETQYF
j_gene: TRBJ1-1; abundance: .; d_gene: .; v_gene: TRBV12-3/TRBV12-4; CDR3nt: TGTGCCAGCAGTTTAGCGCGGGGCAGTGAAGCTTTCTTT; CDR3aa: CASSLARGSEAFF
j_gene: TRBJ1-5; abundance: .; d_gene: .; v_gene: TRBV10-3; CDR3nt: TGTGCCATCAGTGAATCAGCCGGGGGCAATCAGCCCCAGCATTTT; CDR3aa: CAISESAGGNQPQHF
j_gene: TRBJ1-1; abundance: .; d_gene: TRBD1; v_gene: TRBV4-1; CDR3nt: TGCGCCAGCAGCCAGGGGACAGCGAACACTGAAGCTTTCTTT; CDR3aa: CASSQGTANTEAFF
j_gene: TRBJ1-4; abundance: .; d_gene: .; v_gene: TRBV19; CDR3nt: TGTGCCAGTAGTATTCGGTACGCAACTAATGAAAAACTGTTTTTT; CDR3aa: CASSIRYATNEKLFF
j_gene: TRBJ1-5; abundance: .; d_gene: .; v_gene: TRBV18; CDR3nt: TGTGCCAGCTCAGTCCATCGCAATCAGCCCCAGCATTTT; CDR3aa: CASSVHRNQPQHF
j_gene: TRBJ1-5; abundance: .; d_gene: .; v_gene: TRBV5-6; CDR3nt: TGTGCCAGCAGCTTGGGGGTCCTCCGGGAGCAGCCCCAGCATTTT; CDR3aa: CASSLGVLREQPQHF
j_gene: TRBJ1-1; abundance: .; d_gene: .; v_gene: TRBV6-4; CDR3nt: TGTGCCAGCAGCCTAATGGGGGGGGGAACTGAAGCTTTCTTT; CDR3aa: CASSLMGGGTEAFF
j_gene: TRBJ1-1; abundance: .; d_gene: TRBD1; v_gene: TRBV5-1; CDR3nt: TGCGCCAGCGACGTAGGGACAGGGGTTTTGAACACTGAAGCTTTCTTT; CDR3aa: CASDVGTGVLNTEAFF
j_gene: TRBJ2-3; abundance: once; d_gene: .; v_gene: TRBV14; CDR3nt: TGTGCCAGCAGCCAACGTGGGGGGCTGACAGATACGCAGTATTTT; CDR3aa: CASSQRGGLTDTQYF
j_gene: TRBJ2-5; abundance: .; d_gene: TRBD2; v_gene: TRBV9; CDR3nt: TGTGCCAGCAGCGCCGGGGCGTCTAGCGGGAATCAAGAGACCCAGTACTTC; CDR3aa: CASSAGASSGNQETQYF
j_gene: TRBJ1-5; abundance: few; d_gene: .; v_gene: TRBV6-2/TRBV6-3; CDR3nt: TGTGCCAGCAGTTACTCCCCCAGGGGAGGGAATCAGCCCCAGCATTTT; CDR3aa: CASSYSPRGGNQPQHF